Described below is a single TCR beta chain sequence and its context. Its cognate antigen is unknown. This sample was taken from a study of blood T cells in healthy people across ages. Whole-study results and caveats: A roughly linear fall in TCR beta diversity per million T cells was seen with increasing age.

The CDR3 is 16 amino acids. CDR1 is SGHTA and CDR2 is FQGTGA in the germline V gene. V lost 0 bases, J lost 0 bases, and 11 bases lay in between. The second PCR ran about 6 to 11 cycles with a sample-barcoded 5' primer and J-beta primers. Tagging of each cDNA molecule was performed by a template-switch adaptor with 12 random nucleotides. From the 5' RACE reads, TCRdb called clonotypes with MiXCR, one entry per CDR3 protein. The sample lists roughly 680,000 distinct CDR3 sequences; 40% to 65% were seen once. The clonotype was recovered from a woman of 80 years or more in good health. The chain uses TRBV7-3 and TRBJ1-1, with D unresolved. Material: blood. The CDR3 is CASSLTPVELNTEAFF. DNA of the CDR3: TGTGCCAGCAGCTTAACACCAGTCGAGTTGAACACTGAAGCTTTCTTT.